Listed below are T cell receptor beta chains from one sample, sequenced in a study of shared clonotypes between healthy human individuals. The assay was immunoSEQ multiplex PCR, and TCRdb's table has in-frame clones only and misses some. Among about 2.5 million clones listed, about 90% were seen once. Material for sequencing was naive CD4+ T cells from PBMCs. The source of these receptors is a man younger than 35 in good health. Some clones in this sample may be carry-over from other donors' samples. Each CDR3 is given without its conserved first and last residue.

v_call cdr3_aa
TRBV19 ASTKTVNTEAF
TRBV9 ASSPRAAGGAVGFGEQF
TRBV28 ASSPASAGLGGAYEQY
TRBV21-1 ASSVLARDRQPQH
TRBV6-1 ASSVSFDASISGNTIY
TRBV6-5 ASSSGPNEKLF
TRBV5-8 ASRLTGVISGANVLT
TRBV7-3 ASSPLAGITYNEQF
TRBV28 ASSSHGGGGEQY
TRBV27 ASSEGRTGTYNEQF
TRBV27 ASSVGQIAKNIQY
TRBV23-1 ASSHIPGEDTEAF
TRBV11-2 ASSLVLLAGPQETQY
TRBV9 ASSVEPGHEQY
TRBV11-2 ASSLDGLPNTGELF
TRBV5-1 ASSLTGFRVGNTIY
TRBV19 ASSPRGPYQPQH
TRBV7-2 ASSLDPGLGIKLF
TRBV19 ASREGALDTQY
TRBV7-6 ASSLGDPGQHYEQY
TRBV5-1 ASSFQPEETQY
TRBV19 ASSRGTGNQPQH
TRBV6-5 ASTIGLEASHTQY
TRBV4-2 ASSQGAGARETQY
TRBV9 ASSSSSGRSSETQY
TRBV7-3 ASSPGALNTGELF
TRBV6-5 ASSNRQGSNYGYT
TRBV5-8 ASSPQTSGVYNEQF
TRBV5-1 ASSPDGSSYNEQF
TRBV19 ASSKREDGATNEKLF
TRBV5-6 ASSLQGDYEQY
TRBV9 ASSSRDGWNTEAF
TRBV5-1 ASSQRTRGNEQF
TRBV4-1 ASSQPGQLTYEQY
TRBV28 ASSLGEGWTEAF
TRBV5-4 ASSSDRVSRT
TRBV5-1 ASSLGLAGTDTQY
TRBV7-3 ASSFSGSSTDTQY
TRBV29-1 SVEGQVSSYNEQF
TRBV27 ASSLSMARRNTEAF
TRBV7-2 ASSLNGREVSETQY
TRBV5-6 ASSLDRGAGEAF
TRBV5-1 ASSWEIRYGYT
TRBV5-6 ASSRRQGNTEAF
TRBV2 ASSGYRSRTGELF
TRBV7-9 ASGLAGDHEQY
TRBV10-3 AISESMNRIPFEAF
TRBV28 ASKMEGVEAF
TRBV28 ASISGGGQPQH
TRBV7-3 ASSPGLGEQY
TRBV19 ASSPTGNTEAF
TRBV9 ASSVALAGTTGELF
TRBV6-5 ASRTSGNTIY
TRBV4-2 ASSRGTAHRLGGANVLT
TRBV20-1 SAISYEQF
TRBV9 ASSAGTSGRLGTGELF
TRBV25-1 ASAPGTGRGVYEQY